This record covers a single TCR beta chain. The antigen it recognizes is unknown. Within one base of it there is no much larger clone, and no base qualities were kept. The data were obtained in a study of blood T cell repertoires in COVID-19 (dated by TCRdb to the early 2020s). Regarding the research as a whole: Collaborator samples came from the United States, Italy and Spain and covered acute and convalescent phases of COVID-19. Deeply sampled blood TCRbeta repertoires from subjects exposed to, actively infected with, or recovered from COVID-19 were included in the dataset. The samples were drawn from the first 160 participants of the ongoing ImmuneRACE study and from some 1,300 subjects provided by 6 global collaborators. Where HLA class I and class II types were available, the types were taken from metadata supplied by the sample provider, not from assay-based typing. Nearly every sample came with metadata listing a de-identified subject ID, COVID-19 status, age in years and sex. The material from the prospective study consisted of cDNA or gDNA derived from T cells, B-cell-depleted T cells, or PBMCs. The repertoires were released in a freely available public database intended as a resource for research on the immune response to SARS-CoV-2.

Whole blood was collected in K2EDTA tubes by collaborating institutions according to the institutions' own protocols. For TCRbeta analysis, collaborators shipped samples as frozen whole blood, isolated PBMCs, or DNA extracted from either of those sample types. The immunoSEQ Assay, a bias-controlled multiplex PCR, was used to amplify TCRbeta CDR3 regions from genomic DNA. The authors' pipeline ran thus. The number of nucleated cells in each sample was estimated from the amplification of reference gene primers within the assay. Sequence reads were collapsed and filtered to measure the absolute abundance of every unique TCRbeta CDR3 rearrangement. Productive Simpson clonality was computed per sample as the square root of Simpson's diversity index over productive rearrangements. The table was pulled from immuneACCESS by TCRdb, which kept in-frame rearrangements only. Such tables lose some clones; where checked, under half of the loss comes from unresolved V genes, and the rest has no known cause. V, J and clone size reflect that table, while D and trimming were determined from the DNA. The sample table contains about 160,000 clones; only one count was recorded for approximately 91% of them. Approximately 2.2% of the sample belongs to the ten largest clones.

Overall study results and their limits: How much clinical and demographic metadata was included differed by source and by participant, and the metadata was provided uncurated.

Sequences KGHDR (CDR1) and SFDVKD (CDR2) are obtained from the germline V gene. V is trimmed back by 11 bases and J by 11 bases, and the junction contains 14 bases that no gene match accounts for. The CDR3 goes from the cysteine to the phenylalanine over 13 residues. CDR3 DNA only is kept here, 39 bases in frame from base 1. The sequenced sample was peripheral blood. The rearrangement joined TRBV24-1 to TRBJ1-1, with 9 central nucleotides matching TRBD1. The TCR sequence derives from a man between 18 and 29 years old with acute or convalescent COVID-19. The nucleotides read TGTGCCATCCCCCCGGGACAGGGCCTTGGGGCTTTCTTT. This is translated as CAIPPGQGLGAFF.